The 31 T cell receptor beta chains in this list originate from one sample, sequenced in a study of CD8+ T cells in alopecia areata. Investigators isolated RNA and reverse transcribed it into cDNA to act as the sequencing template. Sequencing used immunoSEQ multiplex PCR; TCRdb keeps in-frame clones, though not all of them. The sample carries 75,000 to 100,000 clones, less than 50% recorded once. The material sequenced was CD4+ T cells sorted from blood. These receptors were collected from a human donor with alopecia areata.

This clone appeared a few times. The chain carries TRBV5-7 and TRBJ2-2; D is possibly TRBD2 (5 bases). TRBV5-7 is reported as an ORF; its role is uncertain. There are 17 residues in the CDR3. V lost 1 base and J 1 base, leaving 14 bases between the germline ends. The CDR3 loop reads CASSLTSAGLNTGELFF. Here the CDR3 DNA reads TGTGCCAGCAGCTTGACATCGGCGGGCCTGAACACCGGGGAGCTGTTTTTT.

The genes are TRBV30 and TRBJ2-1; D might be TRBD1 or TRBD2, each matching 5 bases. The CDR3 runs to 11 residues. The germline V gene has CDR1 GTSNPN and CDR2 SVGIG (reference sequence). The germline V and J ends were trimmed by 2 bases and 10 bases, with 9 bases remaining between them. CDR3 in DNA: TGTGCCTGGAGTCGGGACCCAGAGCAGTTCTTC. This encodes CAWSRDPEQFF.

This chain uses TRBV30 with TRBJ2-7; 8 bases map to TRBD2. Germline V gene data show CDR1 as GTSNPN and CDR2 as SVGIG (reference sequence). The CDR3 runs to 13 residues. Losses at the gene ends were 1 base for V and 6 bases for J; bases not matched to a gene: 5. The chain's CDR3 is CAWSAGREGEQYF. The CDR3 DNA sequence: TGTGCCTGGAGTGCCGGGAGGGAAGGCGAGCAGTACTTC.

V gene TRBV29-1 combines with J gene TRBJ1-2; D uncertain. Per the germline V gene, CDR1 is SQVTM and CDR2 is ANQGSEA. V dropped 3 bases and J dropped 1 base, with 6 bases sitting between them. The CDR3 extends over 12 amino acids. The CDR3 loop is CSVEKVNYGYTF. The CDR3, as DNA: TGCAGCGTTGAGAAGGTTAACTATGGCTACACCTTC.

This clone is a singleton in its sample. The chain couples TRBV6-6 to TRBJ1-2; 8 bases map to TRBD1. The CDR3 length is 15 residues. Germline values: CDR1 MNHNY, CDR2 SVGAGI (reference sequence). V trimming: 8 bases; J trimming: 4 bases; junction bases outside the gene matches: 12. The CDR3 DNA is TGTGCCAGCGGGGACAGGATAACCTCGCCCTATGGCTACACCTTC. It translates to CASGDRITSPYGYTF.

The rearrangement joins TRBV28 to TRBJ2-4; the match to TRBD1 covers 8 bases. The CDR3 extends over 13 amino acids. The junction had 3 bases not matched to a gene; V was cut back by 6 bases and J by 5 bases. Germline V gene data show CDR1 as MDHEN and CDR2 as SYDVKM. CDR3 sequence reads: CASSEGQENIQYF. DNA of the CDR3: TGTGCCAGCAGCGAGGGACAGGAAAACATTCAGTACTTC.

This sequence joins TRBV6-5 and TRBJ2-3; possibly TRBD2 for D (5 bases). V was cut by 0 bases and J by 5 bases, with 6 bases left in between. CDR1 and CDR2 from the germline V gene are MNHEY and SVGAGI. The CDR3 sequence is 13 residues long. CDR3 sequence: CASSYSRGDTQYF. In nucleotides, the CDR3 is TGTGCCAGCAGTTACTCCCGGGGAGATACGCAGTATTTT.

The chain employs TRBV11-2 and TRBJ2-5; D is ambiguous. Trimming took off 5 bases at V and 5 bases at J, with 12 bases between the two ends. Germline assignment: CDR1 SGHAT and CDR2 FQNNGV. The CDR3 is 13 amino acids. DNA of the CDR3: TGTGCCAGCAGCCAAATCTGGCGGGAGACCCAGTACTTC. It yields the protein CASSQIWRETQYF.

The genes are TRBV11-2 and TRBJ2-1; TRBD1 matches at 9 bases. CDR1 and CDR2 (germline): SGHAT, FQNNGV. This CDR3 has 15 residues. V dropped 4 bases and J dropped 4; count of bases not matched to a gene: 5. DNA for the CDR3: TGTGCCAGCAGCTGGTCGGGACAGGGATACAATGAGCAGTTCTTC. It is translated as CASSWSGQGYNEQFF.

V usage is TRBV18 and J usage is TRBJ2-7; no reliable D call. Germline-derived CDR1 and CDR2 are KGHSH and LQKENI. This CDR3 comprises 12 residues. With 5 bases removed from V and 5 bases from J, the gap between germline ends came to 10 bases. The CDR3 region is CASSANRNEQYF. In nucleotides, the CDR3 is TGTGCCAGCTCAGCCAACCGTAACGAGCAGTACTTC. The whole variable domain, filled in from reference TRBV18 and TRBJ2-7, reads NAGVMQNPRHLVRRRGQEARLRCSPMKGHSHVYWYRQLPEEGLKFMVYLQKENIIDESGMPKERFSAEFPKEGPSILRIQQVVRGDSAAYFCASSANRNEQYFGPGTRLTVT.

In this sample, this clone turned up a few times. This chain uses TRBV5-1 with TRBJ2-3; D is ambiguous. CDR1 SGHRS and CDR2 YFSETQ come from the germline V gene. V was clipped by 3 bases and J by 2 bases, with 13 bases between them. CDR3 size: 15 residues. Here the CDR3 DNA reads TGCGCCAGCAGCTCGGAACTCCCACCCACAGATACGCAGTATTTT. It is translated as CASSSELPPTDTQYF.

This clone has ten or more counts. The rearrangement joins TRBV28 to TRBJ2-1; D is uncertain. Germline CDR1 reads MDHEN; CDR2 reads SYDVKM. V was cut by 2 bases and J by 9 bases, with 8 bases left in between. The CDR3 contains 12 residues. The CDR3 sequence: CASSLGSGEQFF. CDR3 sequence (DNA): TGTGCCAGCAGTTTAGGTAGTGGTGAGCAGTTCTTC.

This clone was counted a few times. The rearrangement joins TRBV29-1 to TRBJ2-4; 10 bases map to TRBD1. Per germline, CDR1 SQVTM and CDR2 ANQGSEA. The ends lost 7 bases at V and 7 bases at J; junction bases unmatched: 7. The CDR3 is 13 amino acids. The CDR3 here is CSAGTGVPNIQYF. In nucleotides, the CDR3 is TGCAGCGCGGGGACAGGGGTCCCTAACATTCAGTACTTC.

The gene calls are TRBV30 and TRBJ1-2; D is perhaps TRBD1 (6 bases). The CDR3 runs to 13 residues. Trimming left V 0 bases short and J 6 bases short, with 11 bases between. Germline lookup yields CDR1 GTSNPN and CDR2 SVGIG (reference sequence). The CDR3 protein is CAWSVRRDNGYTF. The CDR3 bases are TGTGCCTGGAGTGTACGCCGGGACAATGGCTACACCTTC.

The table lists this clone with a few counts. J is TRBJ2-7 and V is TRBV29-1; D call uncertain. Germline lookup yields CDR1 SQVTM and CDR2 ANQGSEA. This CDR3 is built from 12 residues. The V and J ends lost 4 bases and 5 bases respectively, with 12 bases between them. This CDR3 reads CSVGETFDEQYF. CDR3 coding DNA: TGCAGCGTTGGAGAGACCTTTGACGAGCAGTACTTC.

CDR3 sequence (DNA): TGTGCCATCAGCGCTACTAGCGGGAGGTTTATGAATGAGCAGTTCTTC. Translated: CAISATSGRFMNEQFF. The chain joins TRBV10-3 to TRBJ2-1, with 12 bases that match TRBD2. The CDR3 consists of 16 residues. The V gene's germline CDR1 is ENHRY and CDR2 SYGVKD. Trimming removed 6 bases from V and 7 bases from J; junction bases left unmatched: 10.

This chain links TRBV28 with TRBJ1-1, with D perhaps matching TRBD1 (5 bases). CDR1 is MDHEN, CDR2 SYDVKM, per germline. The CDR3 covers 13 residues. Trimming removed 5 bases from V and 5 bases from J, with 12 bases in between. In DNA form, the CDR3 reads TGTGCCAGCAGTCGCCCCCCAGGGACTGAAGCTTTCTTT. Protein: CASSRPPGTEAFF. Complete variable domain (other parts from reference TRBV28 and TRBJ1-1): DVKVTQSSRYLVKRTGEKVFLECVQDMDHENMFWYRQDPGLGLRLIYFSYDVKMKEKGDIPEGYSVSREKKERFSLILESASTNQTSMYLCASSRPPGTEAFFGQGTRLTVV.

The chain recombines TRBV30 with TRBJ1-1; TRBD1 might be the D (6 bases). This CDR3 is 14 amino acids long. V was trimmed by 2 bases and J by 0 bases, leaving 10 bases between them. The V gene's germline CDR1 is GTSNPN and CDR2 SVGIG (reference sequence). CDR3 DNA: TGTGCCTGGAGTCCGGGGGGCATGAACACTGAAGCTTTCTTT. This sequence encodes CAWSPGGMNTEAFF.

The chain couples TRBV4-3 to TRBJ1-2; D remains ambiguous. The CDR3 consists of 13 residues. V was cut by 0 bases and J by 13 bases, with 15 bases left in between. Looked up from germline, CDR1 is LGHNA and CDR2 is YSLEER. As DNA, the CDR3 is TGCGCCAGCAGCCAAGATCACGGAGGTATTGGCACCTTC. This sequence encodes CASSQDHGGIGTF.

Here the CDR3 DNA reads TGTGCCAGCTCAACCTCGGACAGGGGCTCAGATACGCAGTATTTT. Translated, it gives CASSTSDRGSDTQYF. This sequence joins TRBV18 and TRBJ2-3, with 9 bases that match TRBD1. Germline V lookup: CDR1 KGHSH, CDR2 LQKENI. There are 15 residues in the CDR3. V was clipped by 5 bases and J by 4 bases; unmatched bases: 7. The variable domain in full, completed from reference TRBV18 and TRBJ2-3, reads NAGVMQNPRHLVRRRGQEARLRCSPMKGHSHVYWYRQLPEEGLKFMVYLQKENIIDESGMPKERFSAEFPKEGPSILRIQQVVRGDSAAYFCASSTSDRGSDTQYFGPGTRLTVL.

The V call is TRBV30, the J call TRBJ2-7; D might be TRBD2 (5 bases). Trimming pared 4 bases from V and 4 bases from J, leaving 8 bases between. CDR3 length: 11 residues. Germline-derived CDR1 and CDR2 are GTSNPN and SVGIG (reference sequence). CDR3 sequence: CAWKTGYEQYF. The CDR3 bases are TGTGCCTGGAAGACGGGATACGAGCAGTACTTC.

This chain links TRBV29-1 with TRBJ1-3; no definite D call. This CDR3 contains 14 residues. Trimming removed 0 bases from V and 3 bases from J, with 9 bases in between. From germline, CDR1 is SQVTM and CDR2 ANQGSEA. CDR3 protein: CSVEDRVVGNTIYF. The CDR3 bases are TGCAGCGTTGAAGATCGGGTTGTTGGAAACACCATATATTTT.

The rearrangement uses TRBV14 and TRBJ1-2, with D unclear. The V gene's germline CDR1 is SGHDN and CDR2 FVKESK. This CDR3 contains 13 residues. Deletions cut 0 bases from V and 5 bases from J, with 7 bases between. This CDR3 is CASSQDYDYGYTF. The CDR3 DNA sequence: TGTGCCAGCAGCCAAGATTATGATTATGGCTACACCTTC.

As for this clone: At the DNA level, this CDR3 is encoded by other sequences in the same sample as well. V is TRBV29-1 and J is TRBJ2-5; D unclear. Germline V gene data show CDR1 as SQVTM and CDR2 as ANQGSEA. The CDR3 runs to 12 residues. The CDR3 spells CSVEKGQETQYF. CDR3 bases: TGCAGTGTGGAAAAGGGACAAGAGACCCAGTACTTC.

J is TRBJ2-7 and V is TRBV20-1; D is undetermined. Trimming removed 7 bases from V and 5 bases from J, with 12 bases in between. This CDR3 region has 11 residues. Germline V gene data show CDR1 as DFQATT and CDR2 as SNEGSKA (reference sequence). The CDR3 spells CSVRRVDEQYF. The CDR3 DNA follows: TGCAGTGTACGTAGAGTCGACGAGCAGTACTTC.

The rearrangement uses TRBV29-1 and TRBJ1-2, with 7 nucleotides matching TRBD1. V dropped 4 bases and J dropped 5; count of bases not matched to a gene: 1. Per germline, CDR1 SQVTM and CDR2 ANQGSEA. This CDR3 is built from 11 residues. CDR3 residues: CSVGGQYGYTF. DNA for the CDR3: TGCAGCGTTGGGGGACAGTATGGCTACACCTTC.

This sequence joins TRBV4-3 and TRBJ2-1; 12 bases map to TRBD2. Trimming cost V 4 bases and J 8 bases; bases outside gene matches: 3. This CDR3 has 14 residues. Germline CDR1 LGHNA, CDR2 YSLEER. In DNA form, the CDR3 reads TGCGCCAGCAGCCGGGGACTAGCGGGCGATGAGCAGTTCTTC. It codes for CASSRGLAGDEQFF.

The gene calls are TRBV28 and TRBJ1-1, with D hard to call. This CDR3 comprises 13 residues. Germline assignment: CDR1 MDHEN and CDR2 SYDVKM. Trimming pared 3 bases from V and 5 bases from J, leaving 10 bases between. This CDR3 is CASSFTDKTEAFF. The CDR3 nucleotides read TGTGCCAGCAGTTTCACGGATAAGACTGAAGCTTTCTTT.

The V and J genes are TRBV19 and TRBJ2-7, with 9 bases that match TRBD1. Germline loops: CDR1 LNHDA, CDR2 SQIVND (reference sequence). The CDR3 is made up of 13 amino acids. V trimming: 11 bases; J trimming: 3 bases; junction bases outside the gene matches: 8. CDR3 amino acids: CAEPQGANYEQYF. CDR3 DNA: TGTGCCGAACCACAGGGGGCGAACTACGAGCAGTACTTC.

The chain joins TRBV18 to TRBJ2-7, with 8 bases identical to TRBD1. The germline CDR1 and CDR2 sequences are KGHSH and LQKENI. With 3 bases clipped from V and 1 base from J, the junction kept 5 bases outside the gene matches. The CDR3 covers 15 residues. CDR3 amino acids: CASSPGTGLSYEQYF. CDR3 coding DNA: TGTGCCAGCTCACCTGGGACAGGCCTATCCTACGAGCAGTACTTC.

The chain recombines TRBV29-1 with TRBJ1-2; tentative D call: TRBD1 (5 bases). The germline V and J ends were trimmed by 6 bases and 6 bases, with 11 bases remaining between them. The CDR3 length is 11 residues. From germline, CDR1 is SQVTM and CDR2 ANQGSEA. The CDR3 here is CSVSRDHGYTF. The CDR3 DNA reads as TGCAGCGTAAGCAGGGACCATGGCTACACCTTC.